The clone carrying this T cell receptor (beta chain) has more than one count but fewer than ten. As yet, its antigen is unknown. The CDR3 runs 13 residues. The V and J ends lost 5 bases and 5 bases respectively, with 12 bases between them. Germline CDR1 and CDR2: LNHDA and SQIVND (reference sequence). The sample comes from a study of T cells after yellow fever vaccination. Study context: SMART-Seq v4 Ultra Low Input handled preparation of low-cell-number fractions. Regarding the study as a whole: Shared CD4/CD8 clonotypes were a small share, likely from convergent recombination. Subsequent to the booster, the majority of primary-vaccination clones reappeared (less than 97% CD4, 85% to 90% CD8).

As TCR cDNA was made by 5'RACE template switching, a universal primer site and UMIs were added. TCRdb ran MiXCR on the 5' RACE reads and lists one entry per CDR3 protein. The profile shows roughly 340,000 distinct CDR3 sequences, approximately 3.9% of them singletons. The rearrangement links TRBV19 to TRBJ1-2; D perhaps matches TRBD1 (6 bases). Here the sequenced sample was PBMCs, taken 5 days after the yellow fever booster vaccination. The receptor was derived from a man younger than 35 who received the YFV17D yellow fever vaccine. The CDR3 DNA sequence: TGTGCCAGTAGTCAGAACAGGGTATATGGCTACACCTTC. Translating gives CASSQNRVYGYTF.